What follows are 10 T cell receptor beta chains derived from one specimen sequenced in a study of control samples from healthy donors and cancer patients. This table comes from immunoSEQ multiplex PCR, and its TCRdb copy is limited to in-frame clones, with some not included. The sample yields more than 100,000 clones, roughly 89% seen once. The sample comprised PBMCs. These receptors all come from a man in his 60s with lung cancer.

V usage is TRBV3-1 (or the pseudogene TRBV3-2) and J usage is TRBJ1-6, with unresolved D. This CDR3 region has 16 residues. Trimming took 4 bases from V and 0 from J, leaving 10 bases between them. CDR1 LGHDT and CDR2 YNNKEL come from the germline V gene (reference sequence). For the CDR3, the DNA is TGTGCCAGCAGCCCACGCCAGAGCTCCTATAATTCACCCCTCCACTTT. It encodes CASSPRQSSYNSPLHF.

V and J are TRBV11-1 and TRBJ2-3; D is unclear. CDR1 SGHAT and CDR2 FQDESV come from the germline V gene (reference sequence). The CDR3 spans 15 residues. Trimming cost V 2 bases and J 0 bases, with 9 bases left between them. The DNA of the CDR3 is TGTGCCAGCAGCTTAAACAGCCGCAGCACAGATACGCAGTATTTT. The encoded protein is CASSLNSRSTDTQYF.

This chain joins TRBV10-1 and TRBJ2-7, with D possibly TRBD1 on 6 matching bases. Germline V gene data show CDR1 as WNHNN and CDR2 as SYGVQD (reference sequence). The CDR3 spans 14 residues. V was pared by 3 bases and J by 3 bases, with 12 bases between. In DNA form, the CDR3 reads TGCGCCAGCAGTGAATCAGGGGAGCTCTACGAGCAGTACTTC. As protein: CASSESGELYEQYF.

The chain couples TRBV5-1 to TRBJ2-2; 7 positions match TRBD1. CDR1 and CDR2 (germline): SGHRS, YFSETQ. The CDR3 length is 16 residues. The junction had 8 bases not matched to a gene; V was cut back by 2 bases and J by 4 bases. As DNA, the CDR3 is TGCGCCAGCAGCTTTGATGGACAGGACCGCACCGGGGAGCTGTTTTTT. Translated: CASSFDGQDRTGELFF.

V gene TRBV9 combines with J gene TRBJ1-4; D is uncertain. CDR1 and CDR2 (germline): SGDLS, YYNGEE. V was cut by 6 bases and J by 6 bases, with 0 bases left in between. The CDR3 sequence is 9 residues long. In DNA, the CDR3 is TGTGCCAGCAATGAAAAACTGTTTTTT. As protein: CASNEKLFF.

This chain uses TRBV5-1 with TRBJ1-3; D perhaps matches TRBD1 (6 bases). This CDR3 region has 14 residues. V lost 2 bases, J lost 4 bases, and 10 bases lay in between. CDR1 and CDR2 from the germline V gene are SGHRS and YFSETQ. The CDR3 spells CASSFTGFGNTIYF. The DNA for the CDR3 is TGCGCCAGCAGCTTTACAGGGTTCGGAAACACCATATATTTT.

This clone was found a few times. The chain has TRBV6-2 or TRBV6-3 and TRBJ2-1; D tentatively reads TRBD1 or TRBD2 (6 bases each). Germline CDR1 is MNHEY and CDR2 is SVGEGT. The CDR3 loop spans 15 amino acids. Trimming stripped 2 bases from V and 7 bases from J, with 15 bases between. Written as DNA, the CDR3 is TGTGCCAGCAGTTACGGCGGGTCGGGGGCGAATGAGCAGTTCTTC. Translation: CASSYGGSGANEQFF.

The rearrangement links TRBV29-1 to TRBJ1-4, with 7 bases that match TRBD1. Germline V gives CDR1 SQVTM, CDR2 ANQGSEA. V lost 7 bases and J lost 7; bases outside the gene matches: 12. The CDR3 runs to 14 residues. The CDR3 loop reads CSAQGTLSGEKLFF. The DNA for the CDR3 is TGCAGCGCACAGGGGACCCTAAGCGGTGAAAAACTGTTTTTT.

The chain uses TRBV19 and TRBJ1-2; the D is unclear. From germline, CDR1 is LNHDA and CDR2 SQIVND (reference sequence). The CDR3 is 15 residues long. V gave up 5 bases and J gave up 4 bases, with 17 bases separating them. The CDR3 sequence: CASSPGLTKGYGYTF. In nucleotides, the CDR3 is TGTGCCAGTAGTCCGGGCCTAACTAAGGGCTATGGCTACACCTTC.

The genes are TRBV30 and TRBJ1-3, with D perhaps matching TRBD1 (5 bases). This CDR3 has 15 amino acids. Looked up from germline, CDR1 is GTSNPN and CDR2 is SVGIG (reference sequence). Trimming stripped 3 bases from V and 3 bases from J, with 15 bases between. The CDR3: CAWSSTRAHGNTIYF. In nucleotides, the CDR3 is TGTGCCTGGAGCTCAACCAGGGCCCATGGAAACACCATATATTTT.